This record covers a single T cell receptor beta chain. Antigen unknown. Genomic DNA (from each subset) was split evenly across several immunoSEQ plates. Sequencing used immunoSEQ multiplex PCR; TCRdb keeps in-frame clones, though not all of them. The sample lists 1.5 million to 2.5 million clones, less than 95% occurring once. This sample was included in a study of shared clonotypes between healthy human individuals. General study findings and limits: The genetic and exposure-history diversity represented was limited by few donors. Naive subsets generally exceeded memory subsets in estimated richness.

Naive CD8 cells lacked CD45RO and underwent positive selection for CCR7, leaving out terminally differentiated effector memory CD45RA+ cells. This CDR3 region has 16 residues. Germline V gives CDR1 SGHNT, CDR2 YENEEA. V gave up 5 bases and J gave up 4 bases; unmatched junction bases: 10. The source of this sequence is a man between 18 and 29 years old in good health. The specimen was naive CD8+ T cells sorted from blood. The J gene is TRBJ2-2, the V gene TRBV11-3, with 7 bases fitting TRBD1. This CDR3 reads CASSPGADRATGELFF. In DNA form, the CDR3 reads TGTGCCAGCAGCCCTGGGGCCGACAGGGCCACCGGGGAGCTGTTTTTT.